This entry features one T cell receptor (beta chain) sequence. Its antigen is still unknown. These data come from a study of shared clonotypes between healthy human individuals. How the authors handled the data: Junction-only sequences produced by ImmunoSEQ had no quality scores, so filtering differed. The repertoire was sequenced with immunoSEQ multiplex PCR; TCRdb's copy has only in-frame clones and lacks some. V, J and clone size are taken as reported in that table, and D and trimming were inferred from the DNA itself. This table holds roughly 500,000 clones, about 79% found once. This CDR3 spans 15 amino acids. Germline-derived CDR1 and CDR2 are LGHNA and YNFKEQ. Trimming took 2 bases from V and 3 from J; bases not matched to a gene: 3. With unsorted samples, genomic DNA was obtained from tens of millions of PBMCs. Findings and caveats of the study: A limitation of the genetic and exposure-history diversity represented arose from few donors. Only blood samples were collected, and tissue repertoires likely differ.

This TCR derives from a woman aged 40 to 50 in good health. Some clones in this sample may be carry-over from other donors' samples. The rearrangement links TRBV4-2 to TRBJ2-4; 8 nucleotides align to TRBD1. The source material was PBMCs. The CDR3, as DNA: TGTGCCAGCAGCCAACAGGGGGCTGACAAAAACATTCAGTACTTC. Translation: CASSQQGADKNIQYF.